These 5 T cell receptor beta chains were all obtained from the same sample, sequenced in a study of blood T cell repertoires in COVID-19 (dated by TCRdb to 2019 to 2021). The protocol used for the library was the immunoSEQ multiplex PCR assay. TCRdb retrieved this table from immuneACCESS and kept in-frame rearrangements only. Not all clones are present; in checked studies, unresolved V genes account for under half, and no reason is known for the remainder. Recorded for this sample are approximately 450,000 clones; 87% of them occurred a single time. Of the sample, around 1.8% falls within the top ten clones. Material: PBMCs or T cells enriched from blood (not recorded which). Every receptor here comes from a woman between 18 and 29 years old with acute COVID-19.

This chain joins TRBV11-1 and TRBJ2-3; D unclear. V was trimmed by 5 bases and J by 0 bases, leaving 6 bases between them. The V gene's germline CDR1 is SGHAT and CDR2 FQDESV (reference sequence). There are 13 residues in the CDR3. In nucleotides, the CDR3 is TGTGCCAGCAGCCTCCCTAGCACAGATACGCAGTATTTT. It codes for CASSLPSTDTQYF.

The V gene is TRBV10-3, the J gene TRBJ1-2, with D uncertain. CDR3 length equals 12 residues. Germline V gene data show CDR1 as ENHRY and CDR2 as SYGVKD. Trimming took off 8 bases at V and 5 bases at J, with 12 bases between the two ends. CDR3 in DNA: TGTGCCATCTCAACATCAGTATATGGCTACACCTTC. Translating it yields CAISTSVYGYTF.

This clone was detected once. J is TRBJ2-2 and V is TRBV2, with 8 bases fitting TRBD1. The V gene's germline CDR1 is SNHLY and CDR2 FYNNEI. Trimming at V came to 6 bases and at J to 5 bases, leaving 8 bases not matched to a gene. The CDR3 contains 15 residues. The CDR3 spells CASRPRTGRTGELFF. The CDR3 nucleotides read TGTGCCAGCAGGCCTCGGACAGGGAGGACCGGGGAGCTGTTTTTT.

This rearrangement joins TRBV6-5 to TRBJ1-1, with D possibly being TRBD1 (5 bases). The CDR3 totals 13 residues. Germline loops: CDR1 MNHEY, CDR2 SVGAGI. Trimming left V 7 bases short and J 1 base short, with 10 bases between. Written as DNA, the CDR3 is TGTGCCAGCAAGATTCAGGGGAACACTGAAGCTTTCTTT. Translation gives CASKIQGNTEAFF.

The V call is TRBV4-1, the J call TRBJ2-1; D remains ambiguous. CDR3 size: 18 residues. With 0 bases removed from V and 0 bases from J, the gap between germline ends came to 15 bases. CDR1 is MGHRA, CDR2 YSYEKL, per germline. Here the CDR3 DNA reads TGCGCCAGCAGCCAAGATTTGGAGCGCATAAGCTCCTACAATGAGCAGTTCTTC. Translated: CASSQDLERISSYNEQFF.